This is a list of T cell receptor beta chains from one sample in a study of shared clonotypes between healthy human individuals. Clones were sequenced by immunoSEQ multiplex PCR, and TCRdb holds only the in-frame ones, with some missing. This sample has about 2 million clones, with 95% found just once. The sample taken for sequencing was naive CD4+ T cells sorted from blood. These receptors were taken from a man aged 18 to 29 in good health. The CDR3 runs from the conserved cysteine through the conserved F or W. A D gene is named only where the DNA matches it firmly. Size is stated for part of the rows, as once, few or many counts, or as a class when the clone is expanded.

j_gene: TRBJ2-7; v_gene: TRBV5-1; d_gene: TRBD1; abundance: NA; CDR3aa: CASSLGRQGASHEQYF; CDR3nt: TGCGCCAGCAGCTTGGGAAGACAGGGGGCGTCCCACGAGCAGTACTTC
j_gene: TRBJ2-7; v_gene: TRBV30; d_gene: NA; abundance: NA; CDR3aa: CACSDSYEQYF; CDR3nt: TGTGCCTGTTCAGACAGCTACGAGCAGTACTTC
j_gene: TRBJ1-6; v_gene: TRBV2; d_gene: NA; abundance: NA; CDR3aa: CASTRQQSSYNSPLHF; CDR3nt: TGTGCCAGCACCAGACAACAAAGCTCCTATAATTCACCCCTCCACTTT
j_gene: TRBJ2-2; v_gene: TRBV19; d_gene: NA; abundance: NA; CDR3aa: CASSIEGASSTGELFF; CDR3nt: TGTGCCAGTAGTATAGAGGGAGCTAGCAGCACCGGGGAGCTGTTTTTT
j_gene: TRBJ2-5; v_gene: TRBV19; d_gene: TRBD1; abundance: NA; CDR3aa: CASSSGQGPGETQYF; CDR3nt: TGTGCCAGTAGTAGCGGACAGGGACCGGGGGAGACCCAGTACTTC
j_gene: TRBJ1-3; v_gene: TRBV6-6; d_gene: NA; abundance: NA; CDR3aa: CASSSVGYGNTIYF; CDR3nt: TGTGCCAGCAGTTCCGTCGGTTACGGAAACACCATATATTTT
j_gene: TRBJ2-7; v_gene: TRBV28; d_gene: TRBD1; abundance: NA; CDR3aa: CASNTAGTESYEQYF; CDR3nt: TGTGCCAGCAACACCGCCGGGACAGAGTCCTACGAGCAGTACTTC
j_gene: TRBJ1-2; v_gene: TRBV28; d_gene: NA; abundance: once; CDR3aa: CASIFLRGALYGYTF; CDR3nt: TGTGCCAGCATATTTTTGCGGGGGGCTCTCTATGGCTACACCTTC
j_gene: TRBJ1-6; v_gene: TRBV7-9; d_gene: TRBD1; abundance: NA; CDR3aa: CASSSGQGKVGSYNSPLHF; CDR3nt: TGTGCCAGCAGTTCTGGACAGGGGAAAGTGGGATCCTATAATTCACCCCTCCACTTT
j_gene: TRBJ2-5; v_gene: TRBV2; d_gene: TRBD1; abundance: NA; CDR3aa: CASVKQGAGETQYF; CDR3nt: TGTGCCAGCGTGAAACAGGGGGCAGGAGAGACCCAGTACTTC
j_gene: TRBJ1-2; v_gene: TRBV28; d_gene: NA; abundance: NA; CDR3aa: CASGTEYGYTF; CDR3nt: TGTGCCAGCGGTACAGAGTATGGCTACACCTTC
j_gene: TRBJ2-3; v_gene: TRBV29-1; d_gene: TRBD2; abundance: NA; CDR3aa: CRVAGAQTTDTQYF; CDR3nt: TGCAGAGTAGCGGGGGCCCAGACCACAGATACGCAGTATTTT
j_gene: TRBJ1-6; v_gene: TRBV27; d_gene: NA; abundance: few; CDR3aa: CASSGSGPSPLHF; CDR3nt: TGTGCCAGCAGCGGAAGTGGTCCCTCACCCCTCCACTTT
j_gene: TRBJ2-2; v_gene: TRBV19; d_gene: NA; abundance: NA; CDR3aa: CASSIQNTGELFF; CDR3nt: TGTGCCAGTAGTATTCAGAACACCGGGGAGCTGTTTTTT
j_gene: TRBJ1-5; v_gene: TRBV15; d_gene: TRBD1; abundance: NA; CDR3aa: CATSRDSPRQGRGRQPQHF; CDR3nt: TGTGCCACCAGCAGAGATTCCCCTCGACAGGGGCGGGGTAGGCAGCCCCAGCATTTT
j_gene: TRBJ2-5; v_gene: TRBV5-1; d_gene: TRBD2; abundance: NA; CDR3aa: CASSLVISSGAETQYF; CDR3nt: TGCGCCAGCAGCTTGGTAATCTCTAGCGGCGCAGAGACCCAGTACTTC
j_gene: TRBJ1-5; v_gene: TRBV2; d_gene: NA; abundance: NA; CDR3aa: CASSQGGGNQPQHF; CDR3nt: TGTGCCAGCAGTCAGGGTGGCGGCAATCAGCCCCAGCATTTT
j_gene: TRBJ2-2; v_gene: TRBV4-1; d_gene: NA; abundance: NA; CDR3aa: CASKTMNTGNTGELFF; CDR3nt: TGCGCCAGTAAAACGATGAATACAGGGAACACCGGGGAGCTGTTTTTT
j_gene: TRBJ2-5; v_gene: TRBV9; d_gene: NA; abundance: once; CDR3aa: CASSPSMGETQYF; CDR3nt: TGTGCCAGCAGTCCTTCGATGGGGGAAACCCAGTACTTC
j_gene: TRBJ2-3; v_gene: TRBV7-9; d_gene: NA; abundance: NA; CDR3aa: CASSLPSSTDTQYF; CDR3nt: TGTGCCAGCAGCCTTCCGTCTAGCACAGATACGCAGTATTTT
j_gene: TRBJ2-7; v_gene: TRBV6-6; d_gene: TRBD1; abundance: NA; CDR3aa: CASSYLRGPYEQYF; CDR3nt: TGTGCCAGCAGCTACTTAAGGGGGCCCTACGAGCAGTACTTC
j_gene: TRBJ2-7; v_gene: TRBV6-5; d_gene: TRBD2; abundance: NA; CDR3aa: CASSYQSSGSYEQYF; CDR3nt: TGTGCCAGCAGTTACCAGTCTAGCGGGTCCTACGAGCAGTACTTC
j_gene: TRBJ2-7; v_gene: TRBV27; d_gene: NA; abundance: NA; CDR3aa: CASSLLGAGTYEQYF; CDR3nt: TGTGCCAGCAGTTTATTGGGAGCAGGCACCTACGAGCAGTACTTC
j_gene: TRBJ1-6; v_gene: TRBV5-1; d_gene: NA; abundance: NA; CDR3aa: CASSPRTDANSPLHF; CDR3nt: TGCGCCAGCAGCCCCCGGACGGACGCCAATTCACCCCTCCACTTT
j_gene: TRBJ2-7; v_gene: TRBV7-8; d_gene: TRBD1; abundance: NA; CDR3aa: CASSWTGNHEQYF; CDR3nt: TGTGCCAGCAGCTGGACAGGGAACCACGAGCAGTACTTC
j_gene: TRBJ1-4; v_gene: TRBV30; d_gene: NA; abundance: NA; CDR3aa: CAWSVRGGTGEKLFF; CDR3nt: TGTGCCTGGAGTGTAAGAGGGGGAACGGGTGAAAAACTGTTTTTT
j_gene: TRBJ2-7; v_gene: TRBV10-1; d_gene: NA; abundance: NA; CDR3aa: CASSDTVKQYF; CDR3nt: TGCGCCAGCAGCGACACGGTCAAGCAGTACTTC
j_gene: TRBJ1-5; v_gene: TRBV2; d_gene: NA; abundance: NA; CDR3aa: CASSEQAQWPHQPQHF; CDR3nt: TGTGCCAGCAGTGAACAGGCGCAATGGCCTCATCAGCCCCAGCATTTT
j_gene: TRBJ2-1; v_gene: TRBV21-1; d_gene: NA; abundance: NA; CDR3aa: CASSNWAGGFLVDEQFF; CDR3nt: TGTGCCAGCAGCAACTGGGCAGGGGGGTTCCTAGTTGATGAGCAGTTCTTC
j_gene: TRBJ2-7; v_gene: TRBV7-2; d_gene: NA; abundance: NA; CDR3aa: CASSRATGPGTYEQYF; CDR3nt: TGTGCCAGCAGCCGTGCGACCGGACCGGGAACCTACGAGCAGTACTTC
j_gene: TRBJ2-3; v_gene: TRBV7-2; d_gene: TRBD1; abundance: NA; CDR3aa: CASSLGARTGSTDTQYF; CDR3nt: TGTGCCAGCAGCTTAGGAGCCAGGACAGGGAGCACAGATACGCAGTATTTT
j_gene: TRBJ1-2; v_gene: TRBV14; d_gene: NA; abundance: NA; CDR3aa: CASSQVGSYGYTF; CDR3nt: TGTGCCAGCAGCCAAGTGGGCAGCTATGGCTACACCTTC
j_gene: TRBJ2-5; v_gene: TRBV7-2; d_gene: NA; abundance: NA; CDR3aa: CASSPRNGETQYF; CDR3nt: TGTGCCAGCAGCCCTCGGAATGGGGAGACCCAGTACTTC
j_gene: TRBJ1-4; v_gene: TRBV4-3; d_gene: TRBD1; abundance: NA; CDR3aa: CASSQLQRTGIEKLFF; CDR3nt: TGCGCCAGCAGCCAACTCCAAAGGACAGGGATTGAAAAACTGTTTTTT
j_gene: TRBJ2-3; v_gene: TRBV5-1; d_gene: NA; abundance: NA; CDR3aa: CASSFRDLPDTQYF; CDR3nt: TGCGCCAGCAGCTTCCGGGACCTTCCAGATACGCAGTATTTT
j_gene: TRBJ2-6; v_gene: TRBV6-1; d_gene: NA; abundance: NA; CDR3aa: CASSEAHGGGGANVLTF; CDR3nt: TGTGCCAGCAGTGAAGCCCACGGAGGCGGTGGGGCCAACGTCCTGACTTTC
j_gene: TRBJ1-1; v_gene: TRBV5-1; d_gene: NA; abundance: NA; CDR3aa: CASSLRLGNTEAFF; CDR3nt: TGCGCCAGCAGCCTCCGGTTGGGGAACACTGAAGCTTTCTTT
j_gene: TRBJ2-7; v_gene: TRBV6-5; d_gene: TRBD1; abundance: NA; CDR3aa: CASSKDRGYEQYF; CDR3nt: TGTGCCAGCAGTAAGGACAGGGGCTACGAGCAGTACTTC
j_gene: TRBJ2-3; v_gene: TRBV6-1; d_gene: NA; abundance: NA; CDR3aa: CASSGFRGPSTDTQYF; CDR3nt: TGTGCCAGCAGTGGGTTTCGGGGGCCTAGCACAGATACGCAGTATTTT
j_gene: TRBJ2-3; v_gene: TRBV4-1; d_gene: NA; abundance: NA; CDR3aa: CASSQIGLPSDTQYF; CDR3nt: TGCGCCAGCAGCCAAATCGGACTCCCCTCCGATACGCAGTATTTT
j_gene: TRBJ2-3; v_gene: TRBV4-3; d_gene: TRBD2; abundance: NA; CDR3aa: CASSQDAGGSTDTQYF; CDR3nt: TGCGCCAGCAGCCAAGACGCGGGAGGTAGCACAGATACGCAGTATTTT
j_gene: TRBJ1-2; v_gene: TRBV18; d_gene: NA; abundance: NA; CDR3aa: CASSQGIGANNGYTF; CDR3nt: TGTGCCAGCTCCCAGGGCATTGGGGCAAACAATGGCTACACCTTC